This passage covers 2 T cell receptor beta chains from one sample sequenced in a study of read filtering for tumor transcriptome and immune sequencing. From 300 to 400 ng of RNA, a library with molecular barcoded alpha/delta and beta/gamma adaptors was made. Using its own MiXCR run on the reads, TCRdb lists one record per CDR3 protein. In the table there are 48,000 or so distinct CDR3 sequences, roughly 20% of which are singletons. Sequencing used a population of CD138-negative cells sorted from bone marrow. These receptors were collected from a donor at least 40 years old with multiple myeloma.

This clonotype was observed at least ten times. The V and J genes are TRBV3-1 and TRBJ2-2, with TRBD2 identical over 10 bases. The V segment lost 0 bases and the J segment 4 bases; nucleotides outside the gene matches: 2. The CDR3 spans 16 residues. Germline CDR1 LGHDT, CDR2 YNNKEL (reference sequence). This CDR3 reads CASSQDLAGVTGELFF. CDR3 sequence (DNA): TGTGCCAGCAGCCAAGATCTAGCGGGGGTCACCGGGGAGCTGTTTTTT.

This clonotype was seen repeatedly, ten times or more. An end of the junction differs from the germline gene, which may be a read error. The chain recombines TRBV11-2 with TRBJ2-1, with unresolved D. The CDR3 spans 12 residues. From germline, CDR1 is SGHAT and CDR2 FQNNGV. The CDR3 nucleotides read TGTGCCAGCAGTTTAGGCGCTTTCGGGCAGTTCTTC. It is translated as CASSLGAFGQFF.